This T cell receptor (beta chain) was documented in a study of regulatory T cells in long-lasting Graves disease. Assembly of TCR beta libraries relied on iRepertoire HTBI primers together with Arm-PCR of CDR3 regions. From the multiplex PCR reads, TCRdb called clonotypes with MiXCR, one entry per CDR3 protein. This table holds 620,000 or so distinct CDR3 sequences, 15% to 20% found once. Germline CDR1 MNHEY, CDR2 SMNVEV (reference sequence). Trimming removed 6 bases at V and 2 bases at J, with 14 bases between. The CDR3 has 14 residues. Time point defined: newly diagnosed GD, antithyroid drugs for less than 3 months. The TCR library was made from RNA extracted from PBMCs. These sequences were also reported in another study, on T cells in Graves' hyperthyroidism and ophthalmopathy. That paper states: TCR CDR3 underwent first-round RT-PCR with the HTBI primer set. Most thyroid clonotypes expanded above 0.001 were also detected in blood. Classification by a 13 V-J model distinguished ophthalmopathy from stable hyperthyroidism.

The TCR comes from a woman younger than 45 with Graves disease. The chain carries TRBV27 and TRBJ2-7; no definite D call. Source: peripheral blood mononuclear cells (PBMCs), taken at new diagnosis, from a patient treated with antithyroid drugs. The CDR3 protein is CASSVSIPPYEQYF. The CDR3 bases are TGTGCCAGCAGCGTTTCCATACCCCCCTACGAGCAGTACTTC.